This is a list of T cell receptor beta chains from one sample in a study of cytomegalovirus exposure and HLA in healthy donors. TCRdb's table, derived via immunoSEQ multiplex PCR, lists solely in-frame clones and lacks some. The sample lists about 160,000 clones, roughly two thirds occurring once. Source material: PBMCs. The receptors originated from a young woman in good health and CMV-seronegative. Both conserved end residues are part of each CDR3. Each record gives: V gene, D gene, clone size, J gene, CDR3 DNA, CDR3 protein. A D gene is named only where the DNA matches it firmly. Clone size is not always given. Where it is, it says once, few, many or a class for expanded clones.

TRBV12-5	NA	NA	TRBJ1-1	TGTGCTAGTGGTTTGGGGGGGCCGAACACTGAAGCTTTCTTT	CASGLGGPNTEAFF
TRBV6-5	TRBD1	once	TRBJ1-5	TGTGCCAGCAGTCGGACAGGGGTGGGCAATCAGCCCCAGCATTTT	CASSRTGVGNQPQHF
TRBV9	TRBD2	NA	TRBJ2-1	TGTGCCAGCAGCGTCCATCCCGCTCGCGGGAGGACATACAATGAGCAGTTCTTC	CASSVHPARGRTYNEQFF
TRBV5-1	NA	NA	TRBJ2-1	TGCGCCAGCAGCGAACTAGGACCACAAAATGAGCAGTTCTTC	CASSELGPQNEQFF
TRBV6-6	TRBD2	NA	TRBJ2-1	TGTGCCAGCAGGCCCCGGGGGGAGGCCTCCTACAATGAGCAGTTCTTC	CASRPRGEASYNEQFF
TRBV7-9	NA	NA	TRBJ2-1	TGTGCCAGCAGCCCTTGGGGCAGCAATGAGCAGTTCTTC	CASSPWGSNEQFF
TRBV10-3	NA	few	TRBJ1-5	TGTGCCATCAGCACGTCAGGGGGCAATCAGCCCCAGCATTTT	CAISTSGGNQPQHF
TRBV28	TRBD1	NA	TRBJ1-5	TGTGCCACCGGTAGGGGGCCGGGTCAGCCCCAGCATTTT	CATGRGPGQPQHF
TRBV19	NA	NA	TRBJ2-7	TGTGCCAGTAGTCCGCCGGGGGTCCTTTACGAGCAGTACTTC	CASSPPGVLYEQYF
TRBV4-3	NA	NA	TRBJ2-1	TGCGCCAGCAGCCAAGAAGGGGGAAGCTCCTACAATGAGCAGTTCTTC	CASSQEGGSSYNEQFF
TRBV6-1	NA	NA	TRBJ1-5	TGTGCCAGCGTCGTGGCAGTTAGCAATCAGCCCCAGCATTTT	CASVVAVSNQPQHF
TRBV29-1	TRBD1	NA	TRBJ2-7	TGCAGCGTTGAAGGACAGGGTTTGTACGAGCAGTACTTC	CSVEGQGLYEQYF
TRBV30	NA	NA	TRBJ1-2	TGTGCCATGTTGGAGACAGTCTCCTATGGCTACACCTTC	CAMLETVSYGYTF
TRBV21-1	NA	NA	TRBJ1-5	TGTGCCAGCAGCAAAAGGCAGGGAAGCAATCAGCCCCAGCATTTT	CASSKRQGSNQPQHF
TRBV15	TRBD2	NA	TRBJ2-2	TGTGCCACCAGCAGAGAGGGGACTAGCGGGAGGTCCGGGGAGCTGTTTTTT	CATSREGTSGRSGELFF
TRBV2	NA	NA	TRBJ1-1	TGTGCCAGCAAGAGGGGGGGCGACACTGAAGCTTTCTTT	CASKRGGDTEAFF
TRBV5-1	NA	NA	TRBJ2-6	TGCGCCAGCAGCACCCGGAGGGGTTCTGGGGCCAACGTCCTGACTTTC	CASSTRRGSGANVLTF
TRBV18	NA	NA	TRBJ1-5	TGTGCCAGCTCACCCCGACAAAGCAATCAGCCCCAGCATTTT	CASSPRQSNQPQHF
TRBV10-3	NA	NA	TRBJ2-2	TGTGCCATCAGTTACACTAACCCCGGCGGGGAGCTGTTTTTT	CAISYTNPGGELFF
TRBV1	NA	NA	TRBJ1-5	TGCACCAGCAGCCAAGATCCGGGACAGAGACCTCCTAGCAATCAGCCCCAGCATTTT	CTSSQDPGQRPPSNQPQHF
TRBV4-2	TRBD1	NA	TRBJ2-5	TGTGCCAGCAGCAAATCACAGGGGATCGAGACCCAGTACTTC	CASSKSQGIETQYF
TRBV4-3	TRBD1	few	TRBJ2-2	TGCGCCAGCAGCCAAGACCCGACAGGGCCCACCGGGGAGCTGTTTTTT	CASSQDPTGPTGELFF
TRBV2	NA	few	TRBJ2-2	TGTGCCAGCCGCGAATCAACAGGATTAACCGGGGAGCTGTTTTTT	CASRESTGLTGELFF
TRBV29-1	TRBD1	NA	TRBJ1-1	TGCAGCGCCCAACCGACAGGGATCGCTGAAGCTTTCTTT	CSAQPTGIAEAFF
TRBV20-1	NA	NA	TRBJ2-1	TGCAGTGTGAGTATCCGTAATGAGCAGTTCTTC	CSVSIRNEQFF
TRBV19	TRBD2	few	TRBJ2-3	TGTGCCAGTGGAAGGGGCCCGGGACTAGCGGAATTCACAGATACGCAGTATTTT	CASGRGPGLAEFTDTQYF
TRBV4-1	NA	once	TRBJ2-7	TGCGCCAGCAGCCAAAGTGGAGGAGGGGACGAGCAGTACTTC	CASSQSGGGDEQYF
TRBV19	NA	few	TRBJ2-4	TGTGCCTGTAAACCTCATAGCAAAAACATTCAGTACTTC	CACKPHSKNIQYF
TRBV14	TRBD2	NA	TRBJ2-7	TGTGCCAGCAGCCCAGCAAGCTGGACTAGTTACTACGAGCAGTACTTC	CASSPASWTSYYEQYF
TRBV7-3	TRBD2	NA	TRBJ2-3	TGTGCCAGCAGCCCTCAACCTAGCGGAAGCACCAATACGCAGTATTTT	CASSPQPSGSTNTQYF
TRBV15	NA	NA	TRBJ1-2	TGTGCCACCAGCAGCCGAACAGGGTTGAGGAACTATGGCTACACCTTC	CATSSRTGLRNYGYTF
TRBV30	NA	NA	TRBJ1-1	TGTGCCTGGAGCCGACAGAGAATGAACACTGAAGCTTTCTTT	CAWSRQRMNTEAFF
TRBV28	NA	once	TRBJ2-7	TGTGCCAGTACTAGTACCTCCTACGAGCAGTACTTC	CASTSTSYEQYF
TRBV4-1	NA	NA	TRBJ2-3	TGCGCCAGCAGCCCTAACACAGATACGCAGTATTTT	CASSPNTDTQYF
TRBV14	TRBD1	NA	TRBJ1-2	TGTGCCAGCAGCCAGTGGCAGGGGGACTATGGCTACACCTTC	CASSQWQGDYGYTF
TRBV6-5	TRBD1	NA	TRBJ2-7	TGTGCCAGCAGAGGACAGGGTTACGAGCAGTACTTC	CASRGQGYEQYF
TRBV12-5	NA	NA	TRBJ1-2	TGTGCTAGTGGTTTGCATAAATCGGGTGGCTACACCTTC	CASGLHKSGGYTF
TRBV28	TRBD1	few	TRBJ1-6	TGTGCCAGCAGTTCCCCCGGACAGGGGAGATCGAATTCACCCCTCCACTTT	CASSSPGQGRSNSPLHF
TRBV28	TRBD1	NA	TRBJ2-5	TGTGCCAGCAATCTCCGGGACAGGTACCAAGAGACCCAGTACTTC	CASNLRDRYQETQYF
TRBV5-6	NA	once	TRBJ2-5	TGTGCCAGCAGCTTGGTGGGCGCTGGAGAGACCCAGTACTTC	CASSLVGAGETQYF
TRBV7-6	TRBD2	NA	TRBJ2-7	TGTGCCAGCAGCAGCGCGGGACTAGCGGACTACGAGCAGTACTTC	CASSSAGLADYEQYF
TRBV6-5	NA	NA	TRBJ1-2	TGTGCCAGCAGTTACCATTCGGGACTAAATGGCTACACCTTC	CASSYHSGLNGYTF
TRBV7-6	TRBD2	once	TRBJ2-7	TGTGCCAGCAGCTCCACCGTGGGACTAGCGGAGAGCTCCTACGAGCAGTACTTC	CASSSTVGLAESSYEQYF
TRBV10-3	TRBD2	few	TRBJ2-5	TGTGCCATCAGCCGATCCGGGACTAGCAAAGAGACCCAGTACTTC	CAISRSGTSKETQYF